One T cell receptor (beta chain) is described in this entry. Its cognate antigen is unknown. The PCR used 60 Vbeta and 13 Jbeta primers. The data were produced by immunoSEQ multiplex PCR, yet TCRdb's version contains in-frame clones alone and is incomplete. Among approximately 150,000 clones listed, about 70% were seen once. From germline, CDR1 is SGHRS and CDR2 YFSETQ. This CDR3 region has 15 residues. Trimming pared 0 bases from V and 4 bases from J, leaving 13 bases between. The data stem from a study of cytomegalovirus exposure and HLA in healthy donors. Findings and caveats of the study: In vitro confirmation showed a few CMV-associated chains to be CMV antigen specific. Rare TCR sequences dominated, though some public TCRs recurred in many donors.

The receptor's source is a male donor in good health and CMV-seronegative. Sequenced material: PBMCs. V and J are TRBV5-1 and TRBJ1-2, with D hard to call. CDR3 sequence reads: CASSLAGLLSYGYTF. The CDR3 DNA is TGCGCCAGCAGCTTGGCCGGACTTCTTAGCTATGGCTACACCTTC. Complete variable domain (other parts from reference TRBV5-1 and TRBJ1-2): KAGVTQTPRYLIKTRGQQVTLSCSPISGHRSVSWYQQTPGQGLQFLFEYFSETQRNKGNFPGRFSGRQFSNSRSEMNVSTLELGDSALYLCASSLAGLLSYGYTFGSGTRLTVV.